The subject of this entry is one T cell receptor (beta chain). No antigen is known for it. The sample originates from a study of Ad26.COV2.S vaccination and SARS-CoV-2 variants. V gave up 0 bases and J gave up 2 bases, with 3 bases separating them. CDR3 length: 13 residues. Per the germline V gene, CDR1 is MNHEY and CDR2 is SVGEGT. Documented treatment: 15 to 20 received Ad26.COV2.S at low or high dose, single or two shots; about five received placebo; per-sample allocation not given. All samples were drawn on day 63, counting from the first vaccine or placebo injection. Donor was an adult aged 18-55 years in Boston. TCRdb's table, derived via immunoSEQ multiplex PCR, lists solely in-frame clones and lacks some. Of hundreds of thousands of clones listed, around 83% are singletons. Study results and caveats: An underestimation of total T cell responses may have resulted from the TCR breadth and depth analyses.

The TCR originated in a person aged 18-60 years who received the Ad26.COV2.S COVID-19 vaccine or a placebo. The sample in question was peripheral blood, obtained in a trial of Ad26.COV2.S vaccine versus placebo. This sequence joins TRBV6-2 or TRBV6-3 and TRBJ2-3; D is ambiguous. CDR3 DNA sequence: TGTGCCAGCAGTTACTCTGACACAGATACGCAGTATTTT. Protein: CASSYSDTDTQYF.